This T cell receptor (beta chain) is from a study of spatial heterogeneity in lung cancer. Study-wide findings and caveats: Counts that tracked tumor mutation counts were those of expanded intratumoral alpha and beta TCRs.

This CDR3 has 13 amino acids. V lost 6 bases and J lost 3, with 11 bases in between. Germline assignment: CDR1 SQVTM and CDR2 ANQGSEA. In TCRdb, the 5' RACE reads were re-called with MiXCR into one record per CDR3 protein. The sample has 4,000 to 5,500 distinct CDR3 sequences, approximately 6.6% seen once; the top ten hold about 18%. The sample's time point: sample taken at primary tumor resection. This clonotype came up many times. Antigen unknown. Material: lung tumor tissue, obtained at surgery. This chain connects TRBV29-1 to TRBJ2-2; D is undetermined. This receptor was taken from a male donor with early-stage non-small cell lung cancer. The CDR3 spells CSVEPGDTGELFF. In DNA form, the CDR3 reads TGCAGCGTCGAACCTGGGGACACCGGGGAGCTGTTTTTT.